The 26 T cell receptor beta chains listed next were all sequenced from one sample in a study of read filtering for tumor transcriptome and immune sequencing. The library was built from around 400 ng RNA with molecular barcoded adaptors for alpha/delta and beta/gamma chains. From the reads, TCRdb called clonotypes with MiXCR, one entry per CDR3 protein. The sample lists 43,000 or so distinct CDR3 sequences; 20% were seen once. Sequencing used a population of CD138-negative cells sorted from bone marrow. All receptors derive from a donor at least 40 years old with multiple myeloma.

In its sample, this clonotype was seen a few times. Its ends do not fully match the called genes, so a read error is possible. CDR3 nucleotide sequence: TGTGTCAGCACGTCGGACTATAACACCGGGGAGCTGTTTTTT. Amino acids: CVSTSDYNTGELFF. V is TRBV28 and J is TRBJ2-2; a possible D gene is TRBD2 (6 bases). In germline, CDR1 is MDHEN, CDR2 SYDVKM. The CDR3 covers 14 residues.

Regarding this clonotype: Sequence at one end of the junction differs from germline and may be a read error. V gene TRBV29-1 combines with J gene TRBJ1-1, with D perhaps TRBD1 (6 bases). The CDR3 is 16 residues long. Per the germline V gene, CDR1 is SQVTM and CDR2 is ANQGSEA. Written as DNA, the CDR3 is TGCAGCGTTGAGCCCCGACGACAGGCAGGGAACGATGAAGCTCTCTTT. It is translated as CSVEPRRQAGNDEALF.

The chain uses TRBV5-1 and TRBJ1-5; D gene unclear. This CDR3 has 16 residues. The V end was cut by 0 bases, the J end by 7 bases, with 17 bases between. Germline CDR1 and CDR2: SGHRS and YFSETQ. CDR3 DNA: TGCGCCAGCAGCTTGGACGGTCCAGCGTCTGGGCAGCCCCAGCATTTT. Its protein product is CASSLDGPASGQPQHF.

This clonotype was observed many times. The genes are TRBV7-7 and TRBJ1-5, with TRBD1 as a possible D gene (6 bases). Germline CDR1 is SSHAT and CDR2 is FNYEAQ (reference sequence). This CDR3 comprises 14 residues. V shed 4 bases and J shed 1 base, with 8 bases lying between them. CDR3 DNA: TGTGCCAGCAGCTCCGGGACAAGCAATCAGCCCCAGCATTTT. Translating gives CASSSGTSNQPQHF. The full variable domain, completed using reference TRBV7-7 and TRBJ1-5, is GAGVSQSPRYKVTKRGQDVTLRCDPISSHATLYWYQQALGQGPEFLTYFNYEAQPDKSGLPSDRFSAERPEGSISTLTIQRTEQRDSAMYRCASSSGTSNQPQHFGDGTRLSIL.

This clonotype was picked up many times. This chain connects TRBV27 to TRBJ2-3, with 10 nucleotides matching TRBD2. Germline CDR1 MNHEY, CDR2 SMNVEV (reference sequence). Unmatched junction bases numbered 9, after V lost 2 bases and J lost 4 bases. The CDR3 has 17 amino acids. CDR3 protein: CASSLPLAGVGPDTQYF. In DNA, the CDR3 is TGTGCCAGCAGTTTACCTCTAGCGGGAGTAGGGCCAGATACGCAGTATTTT.

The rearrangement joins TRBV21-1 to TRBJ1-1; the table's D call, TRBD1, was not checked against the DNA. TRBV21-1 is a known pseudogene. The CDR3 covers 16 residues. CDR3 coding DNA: TGTGCCAGCAGCCAAGTTTCAGGGGCGTTGAACACTGAAGCTTTCTTT. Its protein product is CASSQVSGALNTEAFF.

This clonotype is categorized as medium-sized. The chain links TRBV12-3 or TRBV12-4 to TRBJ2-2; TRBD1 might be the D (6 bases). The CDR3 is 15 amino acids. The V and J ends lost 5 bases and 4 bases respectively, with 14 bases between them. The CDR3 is CASSSPQGITGELFF. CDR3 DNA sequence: TGTGCCAGCAGTAGCCCACAGGGAATCACCGGGGAGCTGTTTTTT.

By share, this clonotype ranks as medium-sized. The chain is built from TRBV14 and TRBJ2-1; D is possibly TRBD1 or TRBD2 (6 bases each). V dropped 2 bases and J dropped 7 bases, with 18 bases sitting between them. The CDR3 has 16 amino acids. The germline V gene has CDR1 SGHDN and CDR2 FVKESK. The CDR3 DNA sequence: TGTGCCAGCAGCCAATATCTGGGGGGCTTTGGGAATGAGCAGTTCTTC. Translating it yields CASSQYLGGFGNEQFF. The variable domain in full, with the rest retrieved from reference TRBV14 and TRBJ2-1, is EAGVTQFPSHSVIEKGQTVTLRCDPISGHDNLYWYRRVMGKEIKFLLHFVKESKQDESGMPNNRFLAERTGGTYSTLKVQPAELEDSGVYFCASSQYLGGFGNEQFFGPGTRLTVL.

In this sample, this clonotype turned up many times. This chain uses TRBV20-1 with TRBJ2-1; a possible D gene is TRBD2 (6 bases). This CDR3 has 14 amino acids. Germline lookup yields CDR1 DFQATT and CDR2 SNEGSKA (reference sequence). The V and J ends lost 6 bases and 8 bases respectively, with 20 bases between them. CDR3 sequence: CSAIAPDYGDEQFF. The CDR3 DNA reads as TGCAGTGCCATAGCACCGGACTACGGAGATGAGCAGTTCTTC.

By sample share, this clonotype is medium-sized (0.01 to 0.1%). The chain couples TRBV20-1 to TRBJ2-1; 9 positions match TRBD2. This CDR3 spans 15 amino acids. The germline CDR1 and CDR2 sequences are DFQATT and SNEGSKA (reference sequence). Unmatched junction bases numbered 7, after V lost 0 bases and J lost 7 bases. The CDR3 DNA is TGCAGTGCTAGAGATATAGCGGGAGATCGAAATGAGCAGTTCTTC. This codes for CSARDIAGDRNEQFF.

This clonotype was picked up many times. This CDR3 is CAINRLGTGELFF. CDR3 in DNA: TGTGCCATCAACCGCCTTGGCACCGGGGAGCTGTTTTTT. The J gene is TRBJ2-2, the V gene TRBV10-3; D not resolved. The CDR3 spans 13 residues. Germline V gives CDR1 ENHRY, CDR2 SYGVKD. V was clipped by 7 bases and J by 4 bases, with 10 bases between them.

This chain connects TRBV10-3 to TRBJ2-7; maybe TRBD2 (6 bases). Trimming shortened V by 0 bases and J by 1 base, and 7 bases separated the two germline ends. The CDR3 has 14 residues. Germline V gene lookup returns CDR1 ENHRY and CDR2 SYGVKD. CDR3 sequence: CAISESAGSYEQYF. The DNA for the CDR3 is TGTGCCATCAGTGAGTCGGCGGGATCCTACGAGCAGTACTTC.

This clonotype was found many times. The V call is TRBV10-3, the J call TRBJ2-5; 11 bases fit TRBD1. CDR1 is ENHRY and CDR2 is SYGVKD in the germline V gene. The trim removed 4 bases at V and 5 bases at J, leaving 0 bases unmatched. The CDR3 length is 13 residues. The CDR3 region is CAISGTGGETQYF. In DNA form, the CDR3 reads TGTGCCATCAGTGGGACAGGGGGCGAGACCCAGTACTTC.

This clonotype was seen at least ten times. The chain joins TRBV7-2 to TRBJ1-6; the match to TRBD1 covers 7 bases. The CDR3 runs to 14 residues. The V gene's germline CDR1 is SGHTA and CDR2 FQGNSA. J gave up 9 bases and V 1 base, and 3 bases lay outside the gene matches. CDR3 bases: TGTGCCAGCAGCTTAGGGGCAGGGGGTTCACCCCTCCACTTT. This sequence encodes CASSLGAGGSPLHF. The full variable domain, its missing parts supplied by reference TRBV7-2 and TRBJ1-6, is GAGVSQSPSNKVTEKGKDVELRCDPISGHTALYWYRQSLGQGLEFLIYFQGNSAPDKSGLPSDRFSAERTGGSVSTLTIQRTQQEDSAVYLCASSLGAGGSPLHFGNGTRLTVT.

In nucleotides, the CDR3 is TGTGCCAGCAGCCCCGGGTCGGGGGGCAGCGAGCAGTACTTC. It yields the protein CASSPGSGGSEQYF. V and J are TRBV5-6 and TRBJ2-7; tentative D call: TRBD2 (7 bases). V lost 4 bases to trimming and J lost 6 bases, with 17 bases between them. Looked up from germline, CDR1 is SGHDT and CDR2 is YYEEEE. The CDR3 extends over 14 amino acids.

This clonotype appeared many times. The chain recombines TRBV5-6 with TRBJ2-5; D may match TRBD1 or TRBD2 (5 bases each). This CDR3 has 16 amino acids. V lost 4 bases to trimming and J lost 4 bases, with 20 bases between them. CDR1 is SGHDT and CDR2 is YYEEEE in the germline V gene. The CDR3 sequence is CASSPTVGEHAETQYF. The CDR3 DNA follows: TGTGCCAGCAGCCCCACTGTGGGGGAGCATGCAGAGACCCAGTACTTC.

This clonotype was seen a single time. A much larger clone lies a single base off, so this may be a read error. CDR3 nucleotides: TGCAGCGCTGCGACAGGGGGCCGCACCGGGGAGCTGTCTTTT. It translates to CSAATGGRTGELSF. The chain recombines TRBV29-1 with TRBJ2-2; 10 bases agree with TRBD1. The CDR3 covers 14 residues. Germline V gene sequence: CDR1 SQVTM, CDR2 ANQGSEA.

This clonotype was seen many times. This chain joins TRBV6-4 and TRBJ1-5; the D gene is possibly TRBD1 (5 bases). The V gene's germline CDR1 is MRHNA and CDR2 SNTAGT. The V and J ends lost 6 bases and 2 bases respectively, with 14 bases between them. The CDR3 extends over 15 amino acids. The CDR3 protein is CASRGWDVRNQPQHF. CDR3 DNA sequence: TGTGCCAGCAGGGGATGGGACGTACGCAATCAGCCCCAGCATTTT.

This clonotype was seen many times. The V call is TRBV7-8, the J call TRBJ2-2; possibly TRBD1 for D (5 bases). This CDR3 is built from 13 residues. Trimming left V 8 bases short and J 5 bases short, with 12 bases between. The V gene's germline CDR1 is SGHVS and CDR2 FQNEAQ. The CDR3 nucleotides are TGTGCCAGCCGTACAGGTTGGACCGGGGAGCTGTTTTTT. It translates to CASRTGWTGELFF.

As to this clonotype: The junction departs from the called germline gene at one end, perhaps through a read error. Here the CDR3 reads CRVAAGTYNEQFF. The CDR3 bases are TGTCGCGTTGCGGCGGGGACCTACAATGAGCAGTTCTTC. The chain recombines TRBV29-1 with TRBJ2-1; a possible D gene is TRBD2 (6 bases). Germline V lookup: CDR1 SQVTM, CDR2 ANQGSEA. This CDR3 has 13 residues.

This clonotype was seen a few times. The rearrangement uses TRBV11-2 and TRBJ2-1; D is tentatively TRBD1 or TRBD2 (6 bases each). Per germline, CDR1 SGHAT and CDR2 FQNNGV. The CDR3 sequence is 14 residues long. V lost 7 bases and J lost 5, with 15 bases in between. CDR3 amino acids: CASTFPGAHNEQFF. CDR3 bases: TGTGCCAGCACTTTCCCGGGGGCCCACAATGAGCAGTTCTTC.

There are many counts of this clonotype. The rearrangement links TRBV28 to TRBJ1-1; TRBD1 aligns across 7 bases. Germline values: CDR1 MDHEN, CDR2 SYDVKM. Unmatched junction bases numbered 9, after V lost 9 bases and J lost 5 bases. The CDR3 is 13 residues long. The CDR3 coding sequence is TGTGCCAGTTCGTCGGACAGGCGTACTGAAGCTTTCTTT. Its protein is CASSSDRRTEAFF. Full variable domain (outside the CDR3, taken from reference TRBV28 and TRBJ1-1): DVKVTQSSRYLVKRTGEKVFLECVQDMDHENMFWYRQDPGLGLRLIYFSYDVKMKEKGDIPEGYSVSREKKERFSLILESASTNQTSMYLCASSSDRRTEAFFGQGTRLTVV.

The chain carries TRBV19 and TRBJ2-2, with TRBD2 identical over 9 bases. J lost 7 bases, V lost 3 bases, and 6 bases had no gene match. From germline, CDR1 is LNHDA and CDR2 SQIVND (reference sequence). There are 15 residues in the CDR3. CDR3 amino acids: CASSISSGRFGELFF. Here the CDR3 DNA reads TGTGCCAGTAGTATTTCGAGCGGGAGGTTCGGGGAGCTGTTTTTT.

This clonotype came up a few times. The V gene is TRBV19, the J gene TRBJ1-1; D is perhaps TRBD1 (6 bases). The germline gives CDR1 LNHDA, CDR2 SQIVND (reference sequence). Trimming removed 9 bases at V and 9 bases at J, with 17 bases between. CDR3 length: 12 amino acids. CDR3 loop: CASDRGGGKAFF. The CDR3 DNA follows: TGTGCCAGCGATCGAGGAGGGGGTAAAGCTTTCTTT.

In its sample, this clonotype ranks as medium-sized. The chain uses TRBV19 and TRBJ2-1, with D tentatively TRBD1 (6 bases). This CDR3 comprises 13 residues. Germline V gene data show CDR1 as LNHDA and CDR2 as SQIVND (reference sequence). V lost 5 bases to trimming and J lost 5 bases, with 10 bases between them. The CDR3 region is CASSVGQNNEQFF. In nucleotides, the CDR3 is TGTGCCAGTAGTGTAGGACAGAACAATGAGCAGTTCTTC.

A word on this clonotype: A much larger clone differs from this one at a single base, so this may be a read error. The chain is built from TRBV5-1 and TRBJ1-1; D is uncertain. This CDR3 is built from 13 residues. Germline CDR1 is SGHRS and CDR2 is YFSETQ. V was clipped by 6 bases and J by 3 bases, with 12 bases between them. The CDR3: CASNLTPHTEAFF. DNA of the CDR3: TGCGCCAGCAACCTTACCCCGCACACTGAAGCTTTCTTT. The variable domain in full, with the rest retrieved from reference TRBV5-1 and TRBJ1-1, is KAGVTQTPRYLIKTRGQQVTLSCSPISGHRSVSWYQQTPGQGLQFLFEYFSETQRNKGNFPGRFSGRQFSNSRSEMNVSTLELGDSALYLCASNLTPHTEAFFGQGTRLTVV.